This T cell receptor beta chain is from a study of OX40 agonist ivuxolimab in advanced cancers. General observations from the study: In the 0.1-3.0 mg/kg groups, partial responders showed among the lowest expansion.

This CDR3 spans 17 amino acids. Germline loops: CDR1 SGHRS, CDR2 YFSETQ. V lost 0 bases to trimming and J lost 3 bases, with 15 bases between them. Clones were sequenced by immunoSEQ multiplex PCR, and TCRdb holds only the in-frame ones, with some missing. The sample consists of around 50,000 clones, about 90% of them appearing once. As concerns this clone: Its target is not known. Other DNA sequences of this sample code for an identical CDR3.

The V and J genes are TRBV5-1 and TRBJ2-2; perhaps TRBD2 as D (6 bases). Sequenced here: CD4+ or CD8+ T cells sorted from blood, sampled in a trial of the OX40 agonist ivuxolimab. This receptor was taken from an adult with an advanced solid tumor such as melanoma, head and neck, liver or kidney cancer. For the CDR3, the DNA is TGCGCCAGCAGCTTGGGGGCTTTGCGGGATTACACCGGGGAGCTGTTTTTT. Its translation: CASSLGALRDYTGELFF. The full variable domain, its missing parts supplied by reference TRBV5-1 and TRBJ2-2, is KAGVTQTPRYLIKTRGQQVTLSCSPISGHRSVSWYQQTPGQGLQFLFEYFSETQRNKGNFPGRFSGRQFSNSRSEMNVSTLELGDSALYLCASSLGALRDYTGELFFGEGSRLTVL.